This T cell receptor (beta chain) was profiled in a study of cytomegalovirus exposure and HLA in healthy donors. This CDR3 region has 14 residues. CDR1 is SEHNR, CDR2 FQNEAQ, per germline (reference sequence). V lost 3 bases to trimming and J lost 4 bases; unmatched junction nucleotides: 4. PCR amplification relied on 60 Vbeta primers (plus 13 Jbeta primers). TCRdb keeps only in-frame clones here, not all; method: immunoSEQ multiplex PCR. The sample holds some 180,000 clones, about 70% seen once. The gene calls are TRBV7-9 and TRBJ1-1; the match to TRBD1 covers 8 bases. This clonotype originated in a woman aged 30 to 39 in good health and CMV-seronegative. Sequenced material: PBMCs. CDR3 loop: CASSFTDRGTEAFF. DNA for the CDR3: TGTGCCAGCAGCTTCACCGACAGGGGCACTGAAGCTTTCTTT.